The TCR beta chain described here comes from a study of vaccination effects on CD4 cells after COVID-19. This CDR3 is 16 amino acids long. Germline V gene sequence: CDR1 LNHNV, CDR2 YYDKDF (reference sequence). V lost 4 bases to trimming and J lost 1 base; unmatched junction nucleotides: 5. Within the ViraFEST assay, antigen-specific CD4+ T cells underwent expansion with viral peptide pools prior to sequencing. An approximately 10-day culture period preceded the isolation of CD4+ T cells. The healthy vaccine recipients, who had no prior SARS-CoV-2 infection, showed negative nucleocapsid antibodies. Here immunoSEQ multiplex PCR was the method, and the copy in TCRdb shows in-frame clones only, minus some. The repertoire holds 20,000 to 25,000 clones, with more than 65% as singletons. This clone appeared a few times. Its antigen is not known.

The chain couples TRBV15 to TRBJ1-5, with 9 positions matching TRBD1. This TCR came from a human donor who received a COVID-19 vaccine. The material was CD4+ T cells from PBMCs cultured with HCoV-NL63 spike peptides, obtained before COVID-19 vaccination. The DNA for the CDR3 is TGTGCCACCAGCATTGGGACAGGGATCAGCAATCAGCCCCAGCATTTT. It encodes CATSIGTGISNQPQHF.